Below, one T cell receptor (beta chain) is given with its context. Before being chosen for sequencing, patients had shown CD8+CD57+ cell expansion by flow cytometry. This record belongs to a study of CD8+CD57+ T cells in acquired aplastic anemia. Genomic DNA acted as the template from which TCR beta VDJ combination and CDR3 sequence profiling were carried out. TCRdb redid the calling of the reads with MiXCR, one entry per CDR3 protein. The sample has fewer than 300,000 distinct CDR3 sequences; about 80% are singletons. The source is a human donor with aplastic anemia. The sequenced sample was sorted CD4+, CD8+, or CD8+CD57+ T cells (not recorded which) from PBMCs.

The chain's CDR3 is CASRYGVMGTGELFF. CDR3 DNA: TGTGCCAGTAGATACGGGGTAATGGGCACCGGGGAGCTGTTTTTT. This chain joins TRBV19 and TRBJ2-2, with D perhaps TRBD2 (5 bases). The CDR3 runs 15 residues. The germline V and J ends were trimmed by 6 bases and 4 bases, with 15 bases remaining between them. Per germline, CDR1 LNHDA and CDR2 SQIVND (reference sequence).